This T cell receptor (beta chain) was obtained from a study of cytomegalovirus exposure and HLA in healthy donors. Study-level findings and limits: The study dropped some indistinguishable V segments, TRBV6-2 and TRBV6-3 among them. Among the CMV-associated chains, a few were confirmed in vitro as specific for CMV antigens.

This clone was detected only a few times. Its antigen is not known. The V gene end was trimmed by 5 bases and the J gene end by 0 bases; junction bases not matched to a gene: 16. Germline-derived CDR1 and CDR2 are LNHNV and YYDKDF (reference sequence). The length of the CDR3 is 19 residues. The primer mix had 60 Vbeta and 13 Jbeta primers. The repertoire was sequenced with immunoSEQ multiplex PCR; TCRdb's copy has only in-frame clones and lacks some. The table lists 130,000 or so clones, around 70% of them singletons. The sequenced sample was PBMCs. The V call is TRBV15, the J call TRBJ2-1; 7 bases match TRBD1. The sequence came from a man between 40 and 49 years old in good health and CMV-seropositive. As DNA, the CDR3 is TGTGCCACCAGCGTGAGGAGAACAGGGGCTACGAGCTCCTACAATGAGCAGTTCTTC. Translation gives CATSVRRTGATSSYNEQFF.